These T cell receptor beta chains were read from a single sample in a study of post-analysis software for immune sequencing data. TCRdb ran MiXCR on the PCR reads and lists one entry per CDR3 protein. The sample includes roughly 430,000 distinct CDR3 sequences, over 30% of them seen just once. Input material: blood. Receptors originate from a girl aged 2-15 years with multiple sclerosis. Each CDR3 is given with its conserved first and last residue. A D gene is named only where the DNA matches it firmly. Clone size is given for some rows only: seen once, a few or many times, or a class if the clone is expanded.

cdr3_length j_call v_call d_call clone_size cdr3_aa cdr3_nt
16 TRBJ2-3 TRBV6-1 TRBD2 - CASSEYPAGGTDTQYF TGTGCCAGCAGTGAATATCCAGCGGGAGGCACAGATACGCAGTATTTT
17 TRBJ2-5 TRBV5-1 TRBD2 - CASSSAAKTSGEETQYF TGCGCCAGCAGCTCGGCGGCCAAGACTAGCGGGGAAGAGACCCAGTACTTC
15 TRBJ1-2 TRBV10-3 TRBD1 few CAIKKWQGAFSVYTF TGTGCCATCAAGAAATGGCAGGGGGCTTTTTCGGTCTACACCTTC
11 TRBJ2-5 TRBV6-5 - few CASSDRETQYF TGTGCCAGCAGTGATAGGGAGACCCAGTACTTC
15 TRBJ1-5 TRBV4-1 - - CASSRDGGPNQPQHF TGCGCCAGCAGCCGAGATGGAGGGCCCAATCAGCCCCAGCATTTT
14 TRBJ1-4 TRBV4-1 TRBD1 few CASSQGDRAEKLFF TGCGCCAGCAGCCAAGGGGACAGGGCTGAAAAACTGTTTTTT
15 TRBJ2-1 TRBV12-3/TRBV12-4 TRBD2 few CASSPPLAGGSEQFF TGTGCCAGCAGTCCTCCACTAGCGGGGGGGTCAGAGCAGTTCTTC
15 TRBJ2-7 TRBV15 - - CATSNNRAGPYEQYF TGTGCCACCAGCAACAACAGGGCTGGACCCTACGAGCAGTACTTC
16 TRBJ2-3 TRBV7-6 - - CASSLGSKGVTDTQYF TGTGCCAGCAGCTTGGGTTCGAAGGGGGTAACAGATACGCAGTATTTT
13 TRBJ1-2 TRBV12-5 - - CASGLVQAYGYTF TGTGCTAGTGGTTTGGTACAGGCCTATGGCTACACCTTC
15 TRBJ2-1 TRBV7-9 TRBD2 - CASSRGLAGGNEQFF TGTGCCAGCAGCCGCGGACTAGCGGGAGGCAATGAGCAGTTCTTC
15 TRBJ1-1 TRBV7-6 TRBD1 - CASSPQPSRGTEAFF TGTGCCAGCAGCCCCCAGCCCTCCAGGGGGACTGAAGCTTTCTTT
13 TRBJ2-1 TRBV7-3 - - CASSATRTAEQFF TGTGCCAGCAGCGCGACTCGCACCGCTGAGCAGTTCTTC
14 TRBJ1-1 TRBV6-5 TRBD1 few CASSTDRGRTEAFF TGTGCCAGCAGCACTGACAGGGGGCGTACTGAAGCTTTCTTT
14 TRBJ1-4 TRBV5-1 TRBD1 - CASSSTGEGEKLFF TGCGCCAGCAGCTCGACAGGGGAAGGCGAAAAACTGTTTTTT
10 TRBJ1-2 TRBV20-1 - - CSAKFYGYTF TGCAGTGCTAAATTCTATGGCTACACCTTC
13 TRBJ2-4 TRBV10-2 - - CASSDDLDNIQYF TGCGCCAGCAGTGACGATCTTGACAACATTCAGTACTTC
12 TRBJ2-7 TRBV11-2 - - CASSSPGYEQYF TGTGCCAGCAGCTCCCCCGGGTACGAGCAGTACTTC
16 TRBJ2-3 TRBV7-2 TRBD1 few CASSPYGGQGTDTQYF TGTGCCAGCAGCCCCTATGGGGGACAGGGGACAGATACGCAGTATTTT
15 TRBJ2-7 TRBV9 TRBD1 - CASSAGGLETYEQYF TGTGCCAGCAGCGCAGGGGGCCTAGAGACCTACGAGCAGTACTTC
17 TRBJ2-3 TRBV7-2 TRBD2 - CASSLAPSGSEVDTQYF TGTGCCAGCAGCTTAGCGCCTAGCGGGAGTGAAGTCGATACGCAGTATTTT